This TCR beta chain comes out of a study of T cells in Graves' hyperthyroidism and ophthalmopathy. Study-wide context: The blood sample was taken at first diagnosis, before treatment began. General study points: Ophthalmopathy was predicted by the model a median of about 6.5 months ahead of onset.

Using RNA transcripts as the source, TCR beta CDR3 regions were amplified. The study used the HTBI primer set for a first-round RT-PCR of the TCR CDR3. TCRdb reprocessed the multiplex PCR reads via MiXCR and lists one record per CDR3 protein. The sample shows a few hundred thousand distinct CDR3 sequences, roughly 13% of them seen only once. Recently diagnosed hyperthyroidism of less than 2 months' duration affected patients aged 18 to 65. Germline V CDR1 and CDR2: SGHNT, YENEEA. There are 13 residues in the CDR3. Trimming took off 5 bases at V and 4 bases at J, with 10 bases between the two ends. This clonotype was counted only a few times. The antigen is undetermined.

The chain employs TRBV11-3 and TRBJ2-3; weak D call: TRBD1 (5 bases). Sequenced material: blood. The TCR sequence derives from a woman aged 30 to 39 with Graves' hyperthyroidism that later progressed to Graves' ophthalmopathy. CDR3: CASSPGQPDTQYF. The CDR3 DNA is TGTGCCAGCAGCCCCGGACAACCAGATACGCAGTATTTT.